A single sample gave rise to the 21 T cell receptor beta chains below, sequenced in a study of OX40 agonist ivuxolimab in advanced cancers. Repertoires were generated with immunoSEQ multiplex PCR, while TCRdb's copy carries only in-frame clones and drops some. The data show fewer than 60,000 clones, roughly 85% seen once. The input for sequencing was CD4+ or CD8+ T cells sorted from blood, taken in a trial of the OX40 agonist ivuxolimab. All receptors derive from an adult with an advanced solid tumor such as melanoma, head and neck, liver or kidney cancer.

The J gene is TRBJ2-7, the V gene TRBV18, with 9 nucleotides matching TRBD1. The CDR3 loop spans 14 amino acids. CDR1 and CDR2 (germline): KGHSH, LQKENI. J gave up 7 bases and V 6 bases, and 10 bases lay outside the gene matches. In nucleotides, the CDR3 is TGTGCCAGCTCGTCCGGACAGGGGACCAGTGAGCAGTACTTC. Translating it yields CASSSGQGTSEQYF.

The chain employs TRBV30 and TRBJ2-2; D is tentatively TRBD1 or TRBD2 (5 bases each). The germline V gene encodes CDR1 GTSNPN and CDR2 SVGIG (reference sequence). Trimming pared 5 bases from V and 2 bases from J, leaving 6 bases between. There are 12 residues in the CDR3. DNA of the CDR3: TGTGCCTGGGGGACCAACACCGGGGAGCTGTTTTTT. Translation: CAWGTNTGELFF.

The J gene is TRBJ1-4, the V gene TRBV9, with 7 bases fitting TRBD1. CDR1 is SGDLS, CDR2 YYNGEE, per germline. The CDR3 has 16 residues. Trimming removed 1 base from V and 4 bases from J; junction bases left unmatched: 7. In DNA, the CDR3 is TGTGCCAGCAGCGTATCCGGGACAGTCTTTAATGAAAAACTGTTTTTT. This translates into CASSVSGTVFNEKLFF.

Concerning this clone itself: The junction differs from germline at one of its ends, possibly a read error. The chain links TRBV15 to TRBJ1-3; 8 bases are shared with TRBD1. Germline V CDR1 and CDR2: LNHNV, YYDKDF (reference sequence). CDR3 size: 15 residues. The DNA for the CDR3 is TGTGCCACCAGCCGAGACAGGGGTGCTGGAAACACCATATATTTT. Translating it yields CATSRDRGAGNTIYF.

The chain combines TRBV2 with TRBJ2-7, with TRBD2 matching over 8 bases. Losses at the gene ends were 8 bases for V and 3 bases for J; bases not matched to a gene: 6. CDR3 length equals 13 residues. Looked up from germline, CDR1 is SNHLY and CDR2 is FYNNEI. The CDR3 region is CASASGPSYEQYF. Written as DNA, the CDR3 is TGTGCCAGCGCTAGCGGGCCAAGCTACGAGCAGTACTTC.

The chain recombines TRBV6-9 with TRBJ1-5, with a possible D match to TRBD1 (5 bases). V was clipped by 2 bases and J by 10 bases, with 21 bases between them. The CDR3 has 16 amino acids. Germline loops: CDR1 MNHGY, CDR2 SVAAGI. The CDR3 nucleotides are TGTGCCAGCAGTTATCGGCAGGGACCTCATACGGTTCCCCAGCATTTT. It encodes CASSYRQGPHTVPQHF.

The gene calls are TRBV6-5 and TRBJ2-5; D is uncertain. Trimming removed 8 bases from V and 5 bases from J, with 15 bases in between. The germline gives CDR1 MNHEY, CDR2 SVGAGI. The CDR3 covers 13 residues. The CDR3 DNA reads as TGTGCCAGCTCCACTGGTACTTTGGAGACCCAGTACTTC. Amino acids: CASSTGTLETQYF.

This chain uses TRBV7-6 with TRBJ2-3; D is perhaps TRBD1 or TRBD2 (5 bases each). The CDR3 runs to 16 residues. Trimming took 3 bases from V and 1 from J, leaving 14 bases between them. The germline CDR1 and CDR2 sequences are SGHVS and FNYEAQ. CDR3 region: CASSFRASGRTDTQYF. CDR3 nucleotides: TGTGCCAGCAGCTTCAGGGCGTCGGGGCGCACAGATACGCAGTATTTT. Full variable domain (missing parts from reference TRBV7-6 and TRBJ2-3): GAGVSQSPRYKVTKRGQDVALRCDPISGHVSLYWYRQALGQGPEFLTYFNYEAQQDKSGLPNDRFSAERPEGSISTLTIQRTEQRDSAMYRCASSFRASGRTDTQYFGPGTRLTVL.

This chain uses TRBV5-6 with TRBJ2-3; the D call may be TRBD1 or TRBD2 (5 bases each). Between the trimmed V and J ends, which lost 2 bases and 6 bases, there was a span of 13 bases. Germline V gene sequence: CDR1 SGHDT, CDR2 YYEEEE. The CDR3 runs to 14 residues. CDR3 DNA: TGTGCCAGCAGCTTTGGGCAGGGAGTGGATACGCAGTATTTT. Translated, it gives CASSFGQGVDTQYF.

The chain links TRBV27 to TRBJ2-1, with D maybe TRBD2 (7 bases). The germline CDR1 and CDR2 sequences are MNHEY and SMNVEV (reference sequence). This CDR3 comprises 14 residues. Trimming removed 7 bases at V and 5 bases at J, with 15 bases between. CDR3 amino acids: CASKWGGANNEQFF. The CDR3 DNA is TGTGCCAGCAAATGGGGGGGCGCCAACAATGAGCAGTTCTTC.

As to this clone: A much larger clone sits a single nucleotide away, making a read error possible. Other DNA sequences of this sample code for an identical CDR3. The J gene is TRBJ1-5, the V gene TRBV6-5; D remains unclear. CDR1 is MNHEY, CDR2 SVGAGI, per germline. The CDR3 runs to 14 residues. Trimming shortened V by 0 bases and J by 2 bases, and 5 bases separated the two germline ends. CDR3 bases: TGTGCCAGCAGTTACTCTGGGGGCAATCAGCCCCAGCATTTT. Protein sequence: CASSYSGGNQPQHF.

The rearrangement uses TRBV5-6 and TRBJ1-1, with D possibly matching TRBD1 (5 bases). The CDR3 is 15 residues long. Germline V lookup: CDR1 SGHDT, CDR2 YYEEEE. V lost 2 bases and J lost 1, with 12 bases in between. CDR3 sequence: CASSLRAGRNTEAFF. The CDR3 coding sequence is TGTGCCAGCAGCTTAAGGGCAGGGAGGAACACTGAAGCTTTCTTT. The variable domain in full, with the rest retrieved from reference TRBV5-6 and TRBJ1-1, is DAGVTQSPTHLIKTRGQQVTLRCSPKSGHDTVSWYQQALGQGPQFIFQYYEEEERQRGNFPDRFSGHQFPNYSSELNVNALLLGDSALYLCASSLRAGRNTEAFFGQGTRLTVV.

This chain connects TRBV30 to TRBJ1-3; no clear D gene. The CDR3 is made up of 14 amino acids. V dropped 4 bases and J dropped 0 bases, with 10 bases sitting between them. Germline assignment: CDR1 GTSNPN and CDR2 SVGIG (reference sequence). The CDR3 bases are TGTGCCTGGACCGAGGGTATCTCTGGAAACACCATATATTTT. This codes for CAWTEGISGNTIYF.

This chain links TRBV5-6 with TRBJ2-1; no clear D gene. Germline V gives CDR1 SGHDT, CDR2 YYEEEE. This CDR3 comprises 12 residues. Trimming took 0 bases from V and 6 from J, leaving 4 bases between them. The CDR3 spells CASSLESNEQFF. In DNA, the CDR3 is TGTGCCAGCAGCTTGGAAAGCAATGAGCAGTTCTTC.

The V and J genes are TRBV5-6 and TRBJ2-7, with TRBD1 identical over 7 bases. The junction had 14 bases not matched to a gene; V was cut back by 6 bases and J by 5 bases. CDR3 length: 15 amino acids. Germline values: CDR1 SGHDT, CDR2 YYEEEE. The CDR3 DNA follows: TGTGCCAGCACCCACGTTGATAGGGGGCGGAACGAGCAGTACTTC. This gives the protein CASTHVDRGRNEQYF.

This sequence joins TRBV7-9 and TRBJ2-3; the match to TRBD2 covers 7 bases. The CDR3 is 14 amino acids. Germline CDR1 SEHNR, CDR2 FQNEAQ (reference sequence). Trimming took 7 bases from V and 4 from J; bases not matched to a gene: 8. CDR3 sequence (DNA): TGTGCCAGCAACGGGGACTATGGAGCAGATACGCAGTATTTT. This translates into CASNGDYGADTQYF.

The V call is TRBV6-1, the J call TRBJ2-7, with D uncertain. The CDR3 has 11 amino acids. Germline V gene sequence: CDR1 MNHNS, CDR2 SASEGT. The CDR3 DNA follows: TGTGCCAGCAGTGAAGGTCCTTTTGTTAGTGTC. Protein: CASSEGPFVSV.

The V gene is TRBV11-2, the J gene TRBJ1-3; D is unclear. V lost 0 bases to trimming and J lost 0 bases, with 12 bases between them. The CDR3 is 17 residues long. Germline V lookup: CDR1 SGHAT, CDR2 FQNNGV. The CDR3 sequence: CASSLEAWTGSGNTIYF. The DNA of the CDR3 is TGTGCCAGCAGCTTAGAGGCGTGGACGGGCTCTGGAAACACCATATATTTT.

Here the CDR3 DNA reads TGTGCCAGCAGTGGGAGTCAAGGTTTTCAGCCCCAGCATTTT. Its protein product is CASSGSQGFQPQHF. The gene calls are TRBV2 and TRBJ1-5, with unresolved D. V was shortened by 4 bases and J by 6 bases, with 13 bases between the two germline ends. The CDR3 covers 14 residues. Germline V CDR1 and CDR2: SNHLY, FYNNEI.

In its sample, this clone was seen many times. The genes are TRBV7-9 and TRBJ2-2; 7 bases fit TRBD1. V lost 5 bases and J lost 3; bases outside the gene matches: 6. The CDR3 covers 15 residues. Germline loops: CDR1 SEHNR, CDR2 FQNEAQ (reference sequence). The CDR3 protein is CASSPTGIYTGELFF. In nucleotides, the CDR3 is TGTGCCAGCAGCCCGACAGGGATATACACCGGGGAGCTGTTTTTT.

This clone has more than one count but fewer than ten. The genes are TRBV28 and TRBJ1-2; D remains ambiguous. This CDR3 has 14 residues. Between the trimmed V and J ends, which lost 2 bases and 8 bases, there was a span of 15 bases. Germline-derived CDR1 and CDR2 are MDHEN and SYDVKM. CDR3 loop: CASSLISSSRGYTF. The CDR3 nucleotides are TGTGCCAGCAGTTTAATAAGTTCCTCTAGGGGCTACACCTTC.